These 8 T cell receptor beta chains originate from one sample sequenced in a study of CD8+ T cells in alopecia areata (dated by TCRdb to 2016 to 2019). The time point tag for this specimen amounts to: less than five weeks on oral tofacitinib. The treatment or condition label for this specimen denotes: oral pan-JAK inhibitor, 5-10 mg twice daily. The library relied on the immunoSEQ multiplex PCR assay. For TCR sequencing, RNA was extracted from every sample and reverse transcribed into cDNA to serve as template. The source is immuneACCESS, and TCRdb retained only in-frame sequences with V and J called. Part of the clones is not carried over; for the studies checked, unresolved V genes explain less than half of this, and the remainder is unexplained. The sample data list about 210,000 clones, and around three fifths of these were observed just once. The top ten clonotypes cover roughly 4.2% of the sample.

Sequencing used CD4+ T cells sorted from blood, obtained at week 4, from a patient treated with tofacitinib. These receptors all stem from a human donor with alopecia areata.

In nucleotides, the CDR3 is TGCGCCAGCACTACAGGGAATGGTTCACCCCTCCACTTT. It specifies CASTTGNGSPLHF. This chain joins TRBV5-1 and TRBJ1-6, with D maybe TRBD1 (6 bases). CDR3 size: 13 residues. V was clipped by 6 bases and J by 9 bases, with 13 bases between them. The germline V gene has CDR1 SGHRS and CDR2 YFSETQ.

This clone has just a few counts. The CDR3 here is CASSEQGPNTEAFF. Written as DNA, the CDR3 is TGTGCCAGCAGTGAACAGGGGCCGAACACTGAAGCTTTCTTT. V and J are TRBV2 and TRBJ1-1, with a weak D call TRBD1 (6 bases). Per the germline V gene, CDR1 is SNHLY and CDR2 is FYNNEI. The CDR3 loop spans 14 amino acids. V gave up 2 bases and J gave up 1 base, with 8 bases separating them. The variable domain in full, completed from reference TRBV2 and TRBJ1-1, reads EPEVTQTPSHQVTQMGQEVILRCVPISNHLYFYWYRQILGQKVEFLVSFYNNEISEKSEIFDDQFSVERPDGSNFTLKIRSTKLEDSAMYFCASSEQGPNTEAFFGQGTRLTVV.

This chain joins TRBV29-1 and TRBJ1-5; D gene unclear. Per germline, CDR1 SQVTM and CDR2 ANQGSEA. The CDR3 is made up of 14 amino acids. V shed 4 bases and J shed 2 bases, with 12 bases lying between them. CDR3 in amino acids: CSVVSEGGNQPQHF. The CDR3 nucleotides read TGCAGCGTTGTGTCCGAGGGTGGCAATCAGCCCCAGCATTTT.

The chain recombines TRBV10-3 with TRBJ1-4; 8 bases align to TRBD1. The germline CDR1 and CDR2 sequences are ENHRY and SYGVKD. CDR3 size: 15 residues. Losses at the gene ends were 4 bases for V and 5 bases for J; bases not matched to a gene: 6. This CDR3 reads CAISGTGTRNEKLFF. The CDR3 nucleotides are TGTGCCATCAGTGGGACAGGGACAAGGAATGAAAAACTGTTTTTT.

The genes are TRBV14 and TRBJ2-2; a possible D gene is TRBD1 (6 bases). This CDR3 is built from 17 residues. The germline V gene has CDR1 SGHDN and CDR2 FVKESK. V was trimmed by 1 base and J by 1 base, leaving 13 bases between them. The DNA for the CDR3 is TGTGCCAGCAGCCAAGCGTACAGGGCCGTGAACACCGGGGAGCTGTTTTTT. Translated: CASSQAYRAVNTGELFF.

CDR3 sequence: CASSSLQDVEQYF. CDR3 DNA sequence: TGTGCCAGCAGCTCCCTTCAGGACGTGGAGCAGTACTTC. The genes are TRBV7-2 and TRBJ2-7; D is unclear. The CDR3 is 13 amino acids. Germline CDR1 reads SGHTA; CDR2 reads FQGNSA. The V gene lost 4 bases and the J gene lost 7 bases, with 14 bases spanning the gap. The complete variable domain, with remaining parts taken from reference TRBV7-2 and TRBJ2-7, reads GAGVSQSPSNKVTEKGKDVELRCDPISGHTALYWYRQSLGQGLEFLIYFQGNSAPDKSGLPSDRFSAERTGGSVSTLTIQRTQQEDSAVYLCASSSLQDVEQYFGPGTRLTVT.

J is TRBJ2-6 and V is TRBV6-1; D not certain. Trimming pared 5 bases from V and 0 bases from J, leaving 2 bases between. This CDR3 comprises 13 residues. Germline V gene data show CDR1 as MNHNS and CDR2 as SASEGT. CDR3 sequence: CASSYSGANVLTF. CDR3 nucleotide sequence: TGTGCCAGCAGTTACTCTGGGGCCAACGTCCTGACTTTC.

J is TRBJ2-3 and V is TRBV4-3; TRBD1 might be the D (5 bases). The CDR3 extends over 14 amino acids. Germline lookup yields CDR1 LGHNA and CDR2 YSLEER. V lost 3 bases to trimming and J lost 4 bases, with 11 bases between them. The chain's CDR3 is CASSQVLRADTQYF. The DNA of the CDR3 is TGCGCCAGCAGCCAGGTCCTCAGGGCAGATACGCAGTATTTT.